This T cell receptor (beta chain) was sequenced during a study of CD4 T cells in relation to SARS-CoV-2 and coronaviruses. Overall study: Shared crossreactive spike epitopes were mapped to their HLA restriction.

Before the COVID-19 pandemic, during about 2010-2019, CD4+ T cells were taken from unexposed donors. Cryopreserved PBMCs were CD4-enriched, then split into naive and memory cells. Naive and memory CD4+ T cell DNA was deep-sequenced without culture. The protocol was immunoSEQ multiplex PCR, while the TCRdb copy is restricted to in-frame clones and leaves out a portion. The profile shows 68,000 or so clones, approximately 93% of them singletons. The specimen was naive CD4+ T cells from PBMCs. Subset reported: naive CD4+ T cells isolated by negative enrichment. This sequence originates from a human donor in good health.

The DNA for the CDR3 is TGCGCCAGCAGCTTGGGGGGTGGTGATGGCTACACCTTC. Translated: CASSLGGGDGYTF. This chain joins TRBV5-1 and TRBJ1-2; D gene ambiguous. The CDR3 runs to 13 residues. V shed 0 bases and J shed 6 bases, with 9 bases lying between them. Per germline, CDR1 SGHRS and CDR2 YFSETQ.